The present T cell receptor beta chain was sequenced within a study of T-cell memory formation after mild COVID-19. Study as a whole: Clusters of TCRs were largely donor specific.

Study-wide points: Second-wave clones that peaked on day 37 lacked confirmed SARS-CoV-2 specificity.

A note on this clonotype: Its antigen remains unknown.

The ends were cut back, 5 bases at V and 4 bases at J, with 17 bases in the middle. This CDR3 contains 15 residues. CDR1 is SGHVS and CDR2 is FQNEAQ in the germline V gene. TCRdb re-derived calls from the 5' RACE reads in MiXCR, one entry per CDR3 protein. The sample holds 100,000 to 120,000 distinct CDR3 sequences; 22% are singletons and the top ten take around 41%. The TCR originated in a man between 18 and 29 years old who had mild COVID-19 (a few samples of this study predate the infection). Cell type and time point are not known. Sequences were obtained from PBMCs or a T cell subset sorted from them (not recorded which). This chain links TRBV7-8 with TRBJ1-1, with D tentatively TRBD1 (5 bases). The CDR3 loop is CASSAQGPGATEAFF. In DNA form, the CDR3 reads TGTGCCAGCAGCGCTCAGGGTCCAGGAGCCACTGAAGCTTTCTTT. The entire variable domain, with the rest obtained from reference TRBV7-8 and TRBJ1-1, is as follows: GAGVSQSPRYKVAKRGQDVALRCDPISGHVSLFWYQQALGQGPEFLTYFQNEAQLDKSGLPSDRFFAERPEGSVSTLKIQRTQQEDSAVYLCASSAQGPGATEAFFGQGTRLTVV.